This T cell receptor (beta chain) was identified in a study of CDR3 diversity in severe acne. TCRdb passed the PCR reads through MiXCR, listing each CDR3 protein once. This table has about 90,000 distinct CDR3 sequences, approximately 49% appearing once. This receptor was taken from a male donor with severe acne vulgaris. Sequencing used blood.

The CDR3 here is CSAGTSDTYEQYF. The CDR3, as DNA: TGCAGCGCCGGGACTAGCGATACCTACGAGCAGTACTTC. The rearrangement links TRBV20-1 to TRBJ2-7; 10 nucleotides line up with TRBD2. CDR3 size: 13 residues. Looked up from germline, CDR1 is DFQATT and CDR2 is SNEGSKA (reference sequence).